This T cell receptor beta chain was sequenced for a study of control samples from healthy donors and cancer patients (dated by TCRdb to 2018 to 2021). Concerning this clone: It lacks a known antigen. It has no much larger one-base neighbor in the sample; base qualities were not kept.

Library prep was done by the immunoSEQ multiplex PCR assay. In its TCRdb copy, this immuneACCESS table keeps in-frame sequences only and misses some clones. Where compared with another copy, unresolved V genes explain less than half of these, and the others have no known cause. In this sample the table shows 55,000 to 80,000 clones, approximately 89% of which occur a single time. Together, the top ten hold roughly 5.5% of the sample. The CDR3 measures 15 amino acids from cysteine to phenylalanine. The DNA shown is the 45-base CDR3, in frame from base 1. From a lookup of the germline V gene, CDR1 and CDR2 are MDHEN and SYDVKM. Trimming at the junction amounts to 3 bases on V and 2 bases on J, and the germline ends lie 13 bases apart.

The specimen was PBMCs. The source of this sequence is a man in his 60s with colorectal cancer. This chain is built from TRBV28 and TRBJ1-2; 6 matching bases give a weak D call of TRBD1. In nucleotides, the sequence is TGTGCCAGCAGTTTCATTTACAGGGTGAACTATGGCTACACCTTC. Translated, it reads CASSFIYRVNYGYTF.